This T cell receptor (beta chain) appears in the sequencing data of a study of human T cells and chemical hapten exposure. Study-level background: Skin of the upper inner arm, approximately 2 cm by approximately 2 cm, received 2% DPC for sensitization. Small pooled library volume differences chiefly drove per-sample TCR yield variation.

Indicated time point: patch test 2, 6 weeks after DPC sensitization. The treatment: therapeutic diphenylcyclopropenone sensitization with weekly scalp DPC. Single cDNA molecules in the library carried unique molecular identifiers attached during preparation. MiXCR was run by TCRdb on the RACE reads, yielding one entry per CDR3 protein. The data contain 85,000 to 95,000 distinct CDR3 sequences, 9.5% to 12% of them seen just once; the ten biggest clones take up 2.2%. The sequence was collected from a man aged 40-50 years with alopecia areata. Some clones in this sample may be carry-over from other donors' samples. The material sequenced was whole blood, taken in connection with sensitization to the hapten diphenylcyclopropenone (DPC).

The CDR3 sequence is CSATARSWSPPDTQYF. DNA of the CDR3: TGCAGTGCTACGGCCCGTTCGTGGTCTCCCCCAGATACGCAGTATTTT. V usage is TRBV20-1 and J usage is TRBJ2-3; D is undetermined. V was trimmed by 4 bases and J by 4 bases, leaving 21 bases between them. Germline values: CDR1 DFQATT, CDR2 SNEGSKA (reference sequence). The CDR3 is 16 amino acids.